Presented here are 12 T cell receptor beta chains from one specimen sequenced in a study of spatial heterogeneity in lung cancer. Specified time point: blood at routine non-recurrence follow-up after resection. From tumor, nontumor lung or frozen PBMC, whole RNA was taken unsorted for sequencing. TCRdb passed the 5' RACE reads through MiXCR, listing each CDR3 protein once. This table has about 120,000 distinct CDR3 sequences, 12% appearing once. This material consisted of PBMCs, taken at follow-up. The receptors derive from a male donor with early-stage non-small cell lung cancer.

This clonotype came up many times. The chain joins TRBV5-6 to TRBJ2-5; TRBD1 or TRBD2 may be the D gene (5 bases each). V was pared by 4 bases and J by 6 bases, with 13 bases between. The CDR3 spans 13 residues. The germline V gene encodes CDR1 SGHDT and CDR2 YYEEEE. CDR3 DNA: TGTGCCAGCAGCACCGGGACGGTTCAGACCCAGTACTTC. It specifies CASSTGTVQTQYF.

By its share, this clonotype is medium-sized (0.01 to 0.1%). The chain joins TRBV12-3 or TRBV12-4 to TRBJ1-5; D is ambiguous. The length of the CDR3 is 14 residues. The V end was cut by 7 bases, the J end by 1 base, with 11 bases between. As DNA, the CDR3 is TGTGCCAGCACAACTCTGGGGAGCAATCAGCCCCAGCATTTT. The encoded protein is CASTTLGSNQPQHF.

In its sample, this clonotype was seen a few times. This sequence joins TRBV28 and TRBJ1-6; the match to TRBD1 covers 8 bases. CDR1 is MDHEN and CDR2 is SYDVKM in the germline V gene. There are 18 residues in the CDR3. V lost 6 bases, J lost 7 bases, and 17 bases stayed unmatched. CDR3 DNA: TGTGCCAGCAGGGCAGTCCCAGGGGGCGACCTTTGGAATTCACCCCTCCACTTT. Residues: CASRAVPGGDLWNSPLHF.

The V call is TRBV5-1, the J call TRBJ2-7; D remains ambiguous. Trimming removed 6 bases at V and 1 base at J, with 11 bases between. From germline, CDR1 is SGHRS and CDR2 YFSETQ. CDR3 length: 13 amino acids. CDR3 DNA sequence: TGCGCCAGCACCCCGGGCGGTTCCTACGAGCAGTACTTC. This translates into CASTPGGSYEQYF.

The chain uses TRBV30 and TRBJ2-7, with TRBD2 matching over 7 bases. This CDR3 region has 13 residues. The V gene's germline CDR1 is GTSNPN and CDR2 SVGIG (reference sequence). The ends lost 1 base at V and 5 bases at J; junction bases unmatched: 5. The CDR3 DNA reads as TGTGCCTGGAGTGGGGGACTATCCAACGAGCAGTACTTC. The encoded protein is CAWSGGLSNEQYF. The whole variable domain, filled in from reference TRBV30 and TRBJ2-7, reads SQTIHQWPATLVQPVGSPLSLECTVEGTSNPNLYWYRQAAGRGLQLLFYSVGIGQISSEVPQNLSASRPQDRQFILSSKKLLLSDSGFYLCAWSGGLSNEQYFGPGTRLTVT.

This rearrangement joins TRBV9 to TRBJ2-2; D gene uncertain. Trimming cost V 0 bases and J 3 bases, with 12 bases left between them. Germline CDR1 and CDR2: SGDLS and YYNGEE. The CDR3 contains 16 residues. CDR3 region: CASSVGPEAYTGELFF. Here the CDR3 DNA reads TGTGCCAGCAGCGTAGGGCCCGAAGCCTACACCGGGGAGCTGTTTTTT.

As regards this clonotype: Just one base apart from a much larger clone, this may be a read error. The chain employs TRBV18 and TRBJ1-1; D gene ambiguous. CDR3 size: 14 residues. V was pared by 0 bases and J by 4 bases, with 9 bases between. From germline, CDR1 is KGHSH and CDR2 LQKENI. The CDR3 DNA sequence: TGTGCCAGCTCACCACCGGAACAAGTCACTGAAGCTTTCTTT. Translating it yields CASSPPEQVTEAFF.

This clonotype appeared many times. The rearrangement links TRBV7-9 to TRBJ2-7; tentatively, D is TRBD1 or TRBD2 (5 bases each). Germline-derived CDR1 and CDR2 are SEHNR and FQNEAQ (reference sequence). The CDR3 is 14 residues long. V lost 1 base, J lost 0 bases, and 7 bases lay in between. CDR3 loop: CASSLVGPSYEQYF. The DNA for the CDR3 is TGTGCCAGCAGCTTAGTGGGACCCTCCTACGAGCAGTACTTC.

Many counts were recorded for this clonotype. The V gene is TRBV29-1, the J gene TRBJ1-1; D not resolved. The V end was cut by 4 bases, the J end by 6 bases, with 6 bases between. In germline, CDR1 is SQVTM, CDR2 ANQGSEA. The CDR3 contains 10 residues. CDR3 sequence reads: CSVGAPEAFF. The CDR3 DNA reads TGCAGCGTTGGGGCGCCTGAAGCTTTCTTT.

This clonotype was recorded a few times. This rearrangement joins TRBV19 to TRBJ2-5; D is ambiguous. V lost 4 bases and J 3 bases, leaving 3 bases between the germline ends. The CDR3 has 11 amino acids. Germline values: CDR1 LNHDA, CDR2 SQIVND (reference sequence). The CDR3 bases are TGTGCCAGTAGTAAAGAAGAGACCCAGTACTTC. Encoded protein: CASSKEETQYF.

The chain's CDR3 is CSARAQVRDRQGYTF. In nucleotides, the CDR3 is TGCAGTGCTAGAGCCCAAGTTCGCGACAGACAAGGCTACACCTTC. This rearrangement joins TRBV20-1 to TRBJ1-2, with a tentative D call TRBD1 (5 bases). CDR1 and CDR2 from the germline V gene are DFQATT and SNEGSKA (reference sequence). V lost 1 base and J lost 8, with 20 bases in between. This CDR3 comprises 15 residues.

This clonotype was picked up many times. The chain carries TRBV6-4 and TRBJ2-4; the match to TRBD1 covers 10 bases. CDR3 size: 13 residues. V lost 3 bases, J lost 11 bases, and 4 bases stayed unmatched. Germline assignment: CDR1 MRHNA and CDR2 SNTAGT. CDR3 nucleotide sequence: TGTGCCAGCAGTGAAAGGACAGGGGGACTTCAGTACTTC. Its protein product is CASSERTGGLQYF.